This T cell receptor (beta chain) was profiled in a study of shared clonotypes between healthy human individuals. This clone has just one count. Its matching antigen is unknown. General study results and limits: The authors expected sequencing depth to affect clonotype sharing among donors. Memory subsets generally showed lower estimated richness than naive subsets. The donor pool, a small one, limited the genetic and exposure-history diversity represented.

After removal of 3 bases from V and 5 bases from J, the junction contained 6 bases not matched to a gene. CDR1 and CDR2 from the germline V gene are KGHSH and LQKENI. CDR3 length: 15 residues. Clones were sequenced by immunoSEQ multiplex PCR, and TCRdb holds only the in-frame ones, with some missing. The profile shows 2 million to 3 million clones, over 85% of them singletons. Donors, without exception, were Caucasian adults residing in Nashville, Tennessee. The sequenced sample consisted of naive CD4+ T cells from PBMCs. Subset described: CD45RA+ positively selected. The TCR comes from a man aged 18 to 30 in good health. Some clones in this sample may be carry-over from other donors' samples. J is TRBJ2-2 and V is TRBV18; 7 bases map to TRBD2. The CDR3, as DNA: TGTGCCAGCTCACCCCAAGCGGGAAGTACCGGGGAGCTGTTTTTT. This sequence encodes CASSPQAGSTGELFF.